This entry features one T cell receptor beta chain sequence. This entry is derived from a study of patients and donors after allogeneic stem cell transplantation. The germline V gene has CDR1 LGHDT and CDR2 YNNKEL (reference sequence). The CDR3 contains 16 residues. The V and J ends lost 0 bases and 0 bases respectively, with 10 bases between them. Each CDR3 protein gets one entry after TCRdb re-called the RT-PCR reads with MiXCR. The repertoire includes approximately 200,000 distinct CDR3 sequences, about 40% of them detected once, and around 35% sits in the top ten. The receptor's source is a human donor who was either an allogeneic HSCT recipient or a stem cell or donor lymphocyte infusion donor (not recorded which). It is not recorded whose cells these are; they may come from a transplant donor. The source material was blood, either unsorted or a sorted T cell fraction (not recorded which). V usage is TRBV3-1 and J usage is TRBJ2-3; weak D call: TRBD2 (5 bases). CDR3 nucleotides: TGTGCCAGCAGCCAAGATCTAAGCGGTAGCACAGATACGCAGTATTTT. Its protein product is CASSQDLSGSTDTQYF.